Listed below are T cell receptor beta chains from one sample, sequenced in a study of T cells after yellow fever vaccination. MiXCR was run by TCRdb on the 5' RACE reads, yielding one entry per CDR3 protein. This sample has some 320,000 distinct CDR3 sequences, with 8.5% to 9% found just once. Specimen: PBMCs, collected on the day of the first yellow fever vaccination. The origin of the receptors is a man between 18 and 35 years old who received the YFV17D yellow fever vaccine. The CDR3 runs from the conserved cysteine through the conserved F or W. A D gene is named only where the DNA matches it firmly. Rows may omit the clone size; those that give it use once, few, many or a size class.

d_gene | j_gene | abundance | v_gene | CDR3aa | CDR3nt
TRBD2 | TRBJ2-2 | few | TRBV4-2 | CASSLNPSGGAIGELFF | TGTGCCAGCAGCCTCAACCCCAGCGGGGGGGCGATCGGGGAGCTGTTTTTT
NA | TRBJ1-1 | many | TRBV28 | CASLTTRGDRTEAFF | TGTGCCAGTCTAACCACCCGGGGCGACCGAACTGAAGCTTTCTTT
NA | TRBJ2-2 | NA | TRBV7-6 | CASSPRPGQQPGELFF | TGTGCCAGCAGCCCTCGGCCGGGACAACAACCCGGGGAGCTGTTTTTT
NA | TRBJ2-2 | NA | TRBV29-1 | CSVEDLRGSGELFF | TGCAGCGTTGAAGATCTTCGGGGTTCCGGGGAGCTGTTTTTT
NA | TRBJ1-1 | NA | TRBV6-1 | CASTKGRNTEAFF | TGTGCCAGCACCAAGGGCAGAAACACTGAAGCTTTCTTT
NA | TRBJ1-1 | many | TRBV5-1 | CASSLEGAANTEAFF | TGCGCCAGCAGCTTGGAAGGAGCAGCGAACACTGAAGCTTTCTTT
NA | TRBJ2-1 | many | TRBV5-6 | CASSLFKGSTYNEQFF | TGTGCCAGCAGCTTGTTTAAGGGTTCTACCTACAATGAGCAGTTCTTC
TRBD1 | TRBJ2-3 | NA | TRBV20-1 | CSARTGGSRLETQYF | TGCAGTGCCAGGACAGGGGGCTCTCGATTGGAGACGCAGTATTTT
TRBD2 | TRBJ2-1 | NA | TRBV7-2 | CASSPSSRFGGDNEQFF | TGTGCCAGCAGCCCCTCTTCTCGTTTCGGGGGGGACAATGAGCAGTTCTTC
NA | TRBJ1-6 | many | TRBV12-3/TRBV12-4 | CASSPRPGLGSPLHF | TGTGCCAGCAGTCCAAGGCCCGGCCTGGGTTCACCCCTCCACTTT
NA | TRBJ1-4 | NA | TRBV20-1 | CSAATRGEKLFF | TGCAGTGCTGCCACTCGGGGGGAAAAACTGTTTTTT
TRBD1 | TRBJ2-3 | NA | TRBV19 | CASSMARGTDTQYF | TGTGCCAGTAGTATGGCCAGGGGGACAGATACGCAGTATTTT
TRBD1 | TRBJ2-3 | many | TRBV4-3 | CASSQENRGWADTQYF | TGCGCCAGCAGCCAAGAAAACAGGGGCTGGGCAGATACGCAGTATTTT
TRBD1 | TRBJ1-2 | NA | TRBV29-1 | CSAADRAATYGYTF | TGCAGCGCTGCAGACAGGGCAGCTACCTATGGCTACACCTTC
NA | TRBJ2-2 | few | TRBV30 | CAWTRTHTGELFF | TGTGCCTGGACCCGGACCCACACCGGGGAGCTGTTTTTT
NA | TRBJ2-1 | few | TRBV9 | CASSVWVTNNEQFF | TGTGCCAGCAGCGTATGGGTCACCAACAATGAGCAGTTCTTC
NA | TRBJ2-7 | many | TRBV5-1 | CASSLAPGPGSYEQYF | TGCGCCAGCAGCTTGGCCCCCGGCCCGGGGTCCTACGAGCAGTACTTC
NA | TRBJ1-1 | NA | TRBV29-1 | CSVGGGGDGTEAFF | TGCAGCGTTGGTGGAGGAGGGGACGGCACTGAAGCTTTCTTT
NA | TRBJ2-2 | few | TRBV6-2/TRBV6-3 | CASSPDRINTGELFF | TGTGCCAGCAGCCCTGACAGAATAAACACCGGGGAGCTGTTTTTT
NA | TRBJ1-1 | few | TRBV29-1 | CSVAPGGANTEAFF | TGCAGCGTTGCCCCGGGGGGGGCGAACACTGAAGCTTTCTTT
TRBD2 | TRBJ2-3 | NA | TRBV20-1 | CSAQAGGSTDTQYF | TGCAGTGCCCAAGCGGGGGGTAGCACAGATACGCAGTATTTT
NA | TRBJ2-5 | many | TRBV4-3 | CASSQELVPGEETQYF | TGCGCCAGCAGCCAAGAGCTGGTACCGGGTGAAGAGACCCAGTACTTC
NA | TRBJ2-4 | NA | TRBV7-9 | CASSGSWGLAKNIQYF | TGTGCCAGCAGCGGTTCGTGGGGGCTAGCCAAAAACATTCAGTACTTC
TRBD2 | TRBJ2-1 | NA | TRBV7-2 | CASSFGLAATNNEQFF | TGTGCCAGCAGCTTCGGACTAGCGGCCACGAACAATGAGCAGTTCTTC
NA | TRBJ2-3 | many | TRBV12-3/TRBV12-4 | CASSLRSASTDTQYF | TGTGCCAGCAGTTTACGGTCAGCTAGCACAGATACGCAGTATTTT
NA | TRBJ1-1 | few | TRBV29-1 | CSVVPAIEAFF | TGCAGCGTTGTACCAGCTATTGAAGCTTTCTTT
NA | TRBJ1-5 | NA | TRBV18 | CASSPEGKVQHF | TGTGCCAGCTCACCGGAAGGCAAGGTCCAGCATTTT
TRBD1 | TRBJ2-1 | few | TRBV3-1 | CASSHGRRDRGSEQFF | TGTGCCAGCAGCCACGGGAGACGGGACAGGGGAAGCGAGCAGTTCTTC
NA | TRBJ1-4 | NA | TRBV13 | CASSPGGTEKLFF | TGTGCCAGCAGCCCCGGGGGGACTGAAAAACTGTTTTTT
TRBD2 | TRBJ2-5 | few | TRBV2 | CASTQTSGGQETQYF | TGTGCCAGCACCCAGACTAGCGGGGGACAAGAGACCCAGTACTTC
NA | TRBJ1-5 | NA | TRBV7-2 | CASSLGDKNQPQHF | TGTGCCAGCAGCTTAGGGGACAAAAATCAGCCCCAGCATTTT
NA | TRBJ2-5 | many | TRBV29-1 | CSAGGQGNGETQYF | TGCAGCGCTGGAGGGCAGGGCAACGGGGAGACCCAGTACTTC
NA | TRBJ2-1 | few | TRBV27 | CASSFNLRGPPLGYEQFF | TGTGCCAGCAGTTTTAATTTGCGGGGGCCCCCCCTTGGTTATGAGCAGTTCTTC
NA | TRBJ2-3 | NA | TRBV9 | CASSVGVTEVFTQYF | TGTGCCAGCAGCGTAGGGGTGACAGAGGTTTTTACGCAGTATTTT
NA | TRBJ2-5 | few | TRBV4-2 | CASSQTVGQLQETQYF | TGTGCCAGCAGCCAAACCGTGGGACAACTACAAGAGACCCAGTACTTC
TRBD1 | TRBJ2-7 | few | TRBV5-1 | CASKGASSYEQYF | TGCGCCAGCAAGGGGGCCTCCTCCTACGAGCAGTACTTC
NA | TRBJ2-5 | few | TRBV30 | CAWSKPLGRGETQYF | TGTGCCTGGAGCAAACCGCTCGGCAGGGGCGAGACCCAGTACTTC
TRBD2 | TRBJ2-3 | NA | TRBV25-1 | CAMGSGLAGGRTDTQYF | TGTGCCATGGGCTCTGGACTAGCGGGGGGTCGCACAGATACGCAGTATTTT
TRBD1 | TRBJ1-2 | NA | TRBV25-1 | CASSVGQGYDGYTF | TGTGCCAGCAGTGTCGGACAGGGATACGATGGCTACACCTTC
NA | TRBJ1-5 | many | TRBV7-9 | CASSFGQPQPQHF | TGTGCCAGCAGCTTCGGGCAGCCACAGCCCCAGCATTTT
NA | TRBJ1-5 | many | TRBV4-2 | CASSQEWGGQPQHF | TGTGCCAGCAGCCAAGAGTGGGGCGGCCAGCCCCAGCATTTT
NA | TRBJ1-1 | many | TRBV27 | CASSYLGNTEAFF | TGTGCCAGCAGTTACCTGGGGAACACTGAAGCTTTCTTT
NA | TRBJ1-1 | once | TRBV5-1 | CASSWDGPNTEAFF | TGCGCCAGCAGCTGGGACGGCCCGAACACTGAAGCTTTCTTT